A single T cell receptor (beta chain) is shown here with its context. The data stem from a study of CD8+ T cells in alopecia areata. The CDR3 extends over 13 amino acids. V was clipped by 1 base and J by 7 bases, with 10 bases between them. Germline loops: CDR1 SGHDN, CDR2 FVKESK. TCR sequencing used cDNA made by reverse transcription of extracted RNA. Produced via immunoSEQ multiplex PCR; TCRdb's table is partial and in-frame only. The table lists 150,000 to 200,000 clones, roughly 65% of them singletons. This chain links TRBV14 with TRBJ1-1; D is unclear. This clonotype originated in a human donor with alopecia areata. The sequenced sample was CD4+ T cells sorted from blood, obtained at week 0. The CDR3 region has the DNA TGTGCCAGCAGCCAAGTAAGAGGGAGTGAAGCTTTCTTT. This codes for CASSQVRGSEAFF.